The following is a TCR beta chain sequence with its context. In the PCR, 60 Vbeta and 13 Jbeta primers were used. Clones were read by immunoSEQ multiplex PCR, and TCRdb kept only the in-frame ones, dropping some. The table records some 120,000 clones, roughly 77% of them present only once. The data derive from a study of cytomegalovirus exposure and HLA in healthy donors. Trimming pared 0 bases from V and 3 bases from J, leaving 7 bases between. The CDR3 has 14 amino acids. Germline V gives CDR1 SGHDN, CDR2 FVKESK. The sequenced sample consisted of PBMCs. The rearrangement links TRBV14 to TRBJ2-3; D is unresolved. This receptor was identified in a man under 40 in good health and CMV-seronegative. CDR3 sequence: CASSQDSWTDTQYF. The CDR3 DNA is TGTGCCAGCAGCCAAGATAGTTGGACAGATACGCAGTATTTT.